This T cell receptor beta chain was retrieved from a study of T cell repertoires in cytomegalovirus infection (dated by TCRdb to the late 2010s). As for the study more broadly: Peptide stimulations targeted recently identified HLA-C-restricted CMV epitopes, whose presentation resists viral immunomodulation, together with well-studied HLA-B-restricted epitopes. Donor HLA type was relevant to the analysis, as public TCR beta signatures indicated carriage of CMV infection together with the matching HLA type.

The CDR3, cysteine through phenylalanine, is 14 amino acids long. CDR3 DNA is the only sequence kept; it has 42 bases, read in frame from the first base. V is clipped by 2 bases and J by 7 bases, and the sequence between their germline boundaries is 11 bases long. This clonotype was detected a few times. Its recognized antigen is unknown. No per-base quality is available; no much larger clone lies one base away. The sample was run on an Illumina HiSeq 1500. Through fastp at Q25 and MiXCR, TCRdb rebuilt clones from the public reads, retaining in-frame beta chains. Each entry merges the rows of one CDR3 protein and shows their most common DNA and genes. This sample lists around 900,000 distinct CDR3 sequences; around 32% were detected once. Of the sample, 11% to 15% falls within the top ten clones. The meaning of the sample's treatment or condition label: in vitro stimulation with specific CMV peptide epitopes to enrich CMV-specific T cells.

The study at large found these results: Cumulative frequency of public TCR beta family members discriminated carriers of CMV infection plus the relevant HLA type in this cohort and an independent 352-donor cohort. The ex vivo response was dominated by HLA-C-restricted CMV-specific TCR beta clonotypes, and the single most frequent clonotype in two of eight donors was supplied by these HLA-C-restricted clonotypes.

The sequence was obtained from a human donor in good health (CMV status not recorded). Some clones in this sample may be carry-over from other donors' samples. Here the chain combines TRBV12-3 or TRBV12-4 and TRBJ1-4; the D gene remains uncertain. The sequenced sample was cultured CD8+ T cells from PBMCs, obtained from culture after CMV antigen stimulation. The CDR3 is CASSLIRFGEKLFF. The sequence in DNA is TGTGCCAGCAGTTTAATAAGGTTCGGTGAAAAACTGTTTTTT.